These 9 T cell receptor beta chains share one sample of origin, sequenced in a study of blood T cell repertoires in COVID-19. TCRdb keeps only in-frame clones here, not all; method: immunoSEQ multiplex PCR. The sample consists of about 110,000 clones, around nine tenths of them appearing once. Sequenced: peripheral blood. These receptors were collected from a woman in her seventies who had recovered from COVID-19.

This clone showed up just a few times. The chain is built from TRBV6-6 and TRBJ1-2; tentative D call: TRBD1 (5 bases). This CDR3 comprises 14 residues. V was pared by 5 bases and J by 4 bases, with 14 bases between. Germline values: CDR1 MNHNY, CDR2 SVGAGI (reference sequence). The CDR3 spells CASSPPGGTYGYTF. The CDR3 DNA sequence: TGTGCCAGCAGTCCCCCGGGGGGTACCTATGGCTACACCTTC.

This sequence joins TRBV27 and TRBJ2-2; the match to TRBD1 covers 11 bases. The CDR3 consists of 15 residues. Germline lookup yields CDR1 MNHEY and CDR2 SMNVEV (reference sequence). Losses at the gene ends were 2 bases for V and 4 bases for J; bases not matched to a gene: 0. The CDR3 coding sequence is TGTGCCAGCAGTTTAGGGACAGGGGGCACCGGGGAGCTGTTTTTT. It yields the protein CASSLGTGGTGELFF.

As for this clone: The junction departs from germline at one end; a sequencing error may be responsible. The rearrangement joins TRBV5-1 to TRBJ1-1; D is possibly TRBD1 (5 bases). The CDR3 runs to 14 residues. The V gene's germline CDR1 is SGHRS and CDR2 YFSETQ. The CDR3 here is CASSLQGMGTEVFF. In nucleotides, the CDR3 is TGCGCCAGCAGCTTGCAGGGCATGGGGACTGAAGTTTTCTTT. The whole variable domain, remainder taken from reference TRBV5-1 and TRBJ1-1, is KAGVTQTPRYLIKTRGQQVTLSCSPISGHRSVSWYQQTPGQGLQFLFEYFSETQRNKGNFPGRFSGRQFSNSRSEMNVSTLELGDSALYLCASSLQGMGTEVFFGQGTRLTVV.

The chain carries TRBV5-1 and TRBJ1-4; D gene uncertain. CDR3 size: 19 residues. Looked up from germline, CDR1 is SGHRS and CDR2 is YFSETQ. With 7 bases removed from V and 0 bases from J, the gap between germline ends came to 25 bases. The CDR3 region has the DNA TGCGCCAGCCGGCCATCTAGGCGGCAGCTCACTTCAACTAATGAAAAACTGTTTTTT. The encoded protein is CASRPSRRQLTSTNEKLFF.

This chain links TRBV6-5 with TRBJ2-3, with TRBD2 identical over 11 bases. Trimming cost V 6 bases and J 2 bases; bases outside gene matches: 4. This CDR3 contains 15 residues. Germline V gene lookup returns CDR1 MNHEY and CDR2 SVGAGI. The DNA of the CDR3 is TGTGCCAGCAGGGCTAGCGGGGGGAACACAGATACGCAGTATTTT. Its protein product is CASRASGGNTDTQYF.

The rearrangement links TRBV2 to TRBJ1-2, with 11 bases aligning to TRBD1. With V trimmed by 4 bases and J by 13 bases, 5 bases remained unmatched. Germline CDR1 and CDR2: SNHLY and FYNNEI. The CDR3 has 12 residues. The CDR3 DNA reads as TGTGCCAGCAGTGGGACAGGGGGCGCGGTCACCTTC. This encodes CASSGTGGAVTF. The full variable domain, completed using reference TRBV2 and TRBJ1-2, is EPEVTQTPSHQVTQMGQEVILRCVPISNHLYFYWYRQILGQKVEFLVSFYNNEISEKSEIFDDQFSVERPDGSNFTLKIRSTKLEDSAMYFCASSGTGGAVTFGSGTRLTVV.

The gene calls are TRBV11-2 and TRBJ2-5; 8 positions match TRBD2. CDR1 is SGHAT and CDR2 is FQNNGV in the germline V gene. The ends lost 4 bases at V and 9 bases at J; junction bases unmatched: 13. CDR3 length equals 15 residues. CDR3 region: CASSSLTSGPVAQYF. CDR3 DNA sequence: TGTGCCAGCAGCTCCCTAACTAGCGGACCAGTCGCCCAGTACTTC.

CDR3 amino acids: CASSQPGLGWETQYF. The CDR3 nucleotides are TGTGCCAGCAGCCAACCGGGACTAGGGTGGGAGACCCAGTACTTC. The chain has TRBV6-5 and TRBJ2-5; 8 nucleotides agree with TRBD2. The J segment lost 5 bases and the V segment lost 6 bases, leaving 11 bases of the junction unmatched. The germline gives CDR1 MNHEY, CDR2 SVGAGI. The CDR3 runs 15 residues.

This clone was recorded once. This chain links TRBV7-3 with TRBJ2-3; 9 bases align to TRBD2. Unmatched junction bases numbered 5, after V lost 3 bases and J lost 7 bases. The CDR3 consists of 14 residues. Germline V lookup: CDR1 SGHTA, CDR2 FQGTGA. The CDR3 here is CASSFSGSPYTQYF. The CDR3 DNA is TGTGCCAGCAGCTTTAGCGGGAGTCCGTATACGCAGTATTTT.